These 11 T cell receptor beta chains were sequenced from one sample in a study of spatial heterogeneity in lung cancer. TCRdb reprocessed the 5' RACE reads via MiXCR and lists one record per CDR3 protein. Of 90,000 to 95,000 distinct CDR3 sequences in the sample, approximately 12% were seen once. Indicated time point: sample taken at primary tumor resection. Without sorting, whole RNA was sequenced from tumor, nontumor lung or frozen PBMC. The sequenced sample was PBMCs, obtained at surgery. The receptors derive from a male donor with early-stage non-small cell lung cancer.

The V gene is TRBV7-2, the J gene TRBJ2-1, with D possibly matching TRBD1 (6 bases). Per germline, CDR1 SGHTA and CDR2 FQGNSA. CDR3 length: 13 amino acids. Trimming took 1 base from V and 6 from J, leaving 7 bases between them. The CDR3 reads CASSLGQVNEQFF. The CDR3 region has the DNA TGTGCCAGCAGCTTAGGACAGGTCAATGAGCAGTTCTTC.

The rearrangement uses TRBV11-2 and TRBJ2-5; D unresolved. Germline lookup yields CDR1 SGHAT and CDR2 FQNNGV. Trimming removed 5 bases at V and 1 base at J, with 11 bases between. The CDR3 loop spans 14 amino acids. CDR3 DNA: TGTGCCAGCAGCAGACCCCTTTCCCAAGAGACCCAGTACTTC. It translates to CASSRPLSQETQYF.

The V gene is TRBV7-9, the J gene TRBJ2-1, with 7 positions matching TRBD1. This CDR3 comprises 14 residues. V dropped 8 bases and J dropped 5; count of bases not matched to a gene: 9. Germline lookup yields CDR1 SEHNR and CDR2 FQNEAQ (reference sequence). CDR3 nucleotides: TGTGCCAGCCTTGATCGGGACAGCAACAATGAGCAGTTCTTC. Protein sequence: CASLDRDSNNEQFF.

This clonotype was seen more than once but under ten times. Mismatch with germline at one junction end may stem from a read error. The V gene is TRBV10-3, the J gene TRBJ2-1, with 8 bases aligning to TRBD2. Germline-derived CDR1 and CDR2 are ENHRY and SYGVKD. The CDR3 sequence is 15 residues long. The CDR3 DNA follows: TGTGCCATCCGTGAGGCGGGGACTAGATACAATGAGCAGTTCTTC. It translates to CAIREAGTRYNEQFF.

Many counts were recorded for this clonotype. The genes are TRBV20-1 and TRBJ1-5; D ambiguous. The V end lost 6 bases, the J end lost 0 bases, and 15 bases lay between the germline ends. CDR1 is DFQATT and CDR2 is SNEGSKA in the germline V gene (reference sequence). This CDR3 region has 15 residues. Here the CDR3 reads CSATPGSNSNQPQHF. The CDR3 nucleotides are TGCAGTGCAACCCCGGGGAGTAATAGCAATCAGCCCCAGCATTTT.

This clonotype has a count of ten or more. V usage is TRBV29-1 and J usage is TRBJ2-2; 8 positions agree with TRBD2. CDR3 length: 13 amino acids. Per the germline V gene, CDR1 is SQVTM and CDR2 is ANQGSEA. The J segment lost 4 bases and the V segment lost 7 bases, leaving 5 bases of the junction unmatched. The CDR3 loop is CSGERGLTGELFF. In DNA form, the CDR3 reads TGCAGCGGGGAGCGGGGGCTCACCGGGGAGCTGTTTTTT.

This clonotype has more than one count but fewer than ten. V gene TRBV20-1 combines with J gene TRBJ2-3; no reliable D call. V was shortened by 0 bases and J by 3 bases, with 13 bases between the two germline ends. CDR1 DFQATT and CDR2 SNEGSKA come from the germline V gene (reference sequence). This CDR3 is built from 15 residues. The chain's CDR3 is CSARDTSDPTDTQYF. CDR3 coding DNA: TGCAGTGCTAGAGATACAAGCGACCCGACAGATACGCAGTATTTT.

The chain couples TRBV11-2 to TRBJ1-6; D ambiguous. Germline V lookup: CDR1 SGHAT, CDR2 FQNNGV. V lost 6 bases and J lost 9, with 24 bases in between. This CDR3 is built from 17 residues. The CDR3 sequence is CASRPPGYTYAGSPLHF. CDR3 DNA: TGTGCCAGCAGACCCCCGGGGTATACTTATGCTGGTTCACCCCTCCACTTT.

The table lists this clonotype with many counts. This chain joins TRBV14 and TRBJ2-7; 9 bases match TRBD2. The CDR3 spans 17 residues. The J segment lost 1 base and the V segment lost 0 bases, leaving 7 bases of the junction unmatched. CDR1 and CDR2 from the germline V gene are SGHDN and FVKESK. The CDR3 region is CASSQDKGLAGSYEQYF. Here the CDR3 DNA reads TGTGCCAGCAGCCAAGATAAAGGGCTAGCGGGGTCCTACGAGCAGTACTTC.

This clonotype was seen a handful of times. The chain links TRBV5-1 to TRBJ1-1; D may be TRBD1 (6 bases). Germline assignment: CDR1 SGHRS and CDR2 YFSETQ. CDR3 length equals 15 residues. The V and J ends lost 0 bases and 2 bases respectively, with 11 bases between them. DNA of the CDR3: TGCGCCAGCAGCTTGGATGAGGGGGTAAACACTGAAGCTTTCTTT. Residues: CASSLDEGVNTEAFF.

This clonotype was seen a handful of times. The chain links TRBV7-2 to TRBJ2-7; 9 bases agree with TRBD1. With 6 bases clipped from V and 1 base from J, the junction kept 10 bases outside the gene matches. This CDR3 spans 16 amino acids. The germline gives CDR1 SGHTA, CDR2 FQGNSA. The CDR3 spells CASSFPGQGRSYEQYF. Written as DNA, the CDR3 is TGTGCCAGCAGTTTCCCGGGACAGGGTCGATCCTACGAGCAGTACTTC.